The text below deals with one T cell receptor beta chain. This record comes from a study of T cell changes during pregnancy in multiple sclerosis. Only in-frame clones appear in the TCRdb table, and some are missing; sequencing was by immunoSEQ multiplex PCR. The repertoire holds under 85,000 clones, with roughly 94% as singletons. This specimen was peripheral blood, taken in the third trimester of pregnancy. This clonotype was obtained from a female donor with multiple sclerosis, enrolled in a pregnancy study.

CDR3 in amino acids: CATTFQGNQPQHF. The CDR3 nucleotides are TGTGCCACCACCTTTCAGGGCAATCAGCCCCAGCATTTT. J is TRBJ1-5 and V is TRBV19; no reliable D call. The CDR3 runs to 13 residues. Germline V gene sequence: CDR1 LNHDA, CDR2 SQIVND (reference sequence). The V end lost 10 bases, the J end lost 2 bases, and 12 bases lay between the germline ends.